This record concerns one TCR beta chain sequence. TCRdb called the RACE reads again in MiXCR, with one record for every CDR3 protein. The data show over 55,000 distinct CDR3 sequences, with 9.5% to 15% seen just once and 2% to 2.5% held by the top ten. The sample belongs to a study of human T cells and chemical hapten exposure. The V gene end was trimmed by 1 base and the J gene end by 5 bases; junction bases not matched to a gene: 7. This CDR3 region has 15 residues. The germline gives CDR1 MGHDK, CDR2 SYGVNS. As to time point: patch test 3, about 24 weeks after DPC sensitization. The treatment: therapeutic diphenylcyclopropenone sensitization with weekly scalp DPC.

The starting material was whole blood, obtained in connection with sensitization to the hapten diphenylcyclopropenone (DPC). The clonotype originates from a man aged 25 to 45 with alopecia areata. Some clones in this sample may be carry-over from other donors' samples. The chain combines TRBV25-1 with TRBJ2-5; 7 nucleotides align to TRBD2. As DNA, the CDR3 is TGTGCCAGCAGTGAATGGGGAGGGGTCCAGGAGACCCAGTACTTC. Its translation is CASSEWGGVQETQYF.